Shown below are 22 T cell receptor beta chains from a single sample sequenced in a study of early T cells in non-severe SARS-CoV-2 infection. TCRdb called the 5' RACE reads again in MiXCR, with one record for every CDR3 protein. This sample has about 22,000 distinct CDR3 sequences, with around 3.3% found just once. Sequenced sample: whole blood. These receptors were collected from an adult who was a healthcare worker with PCR-confirmed SARS-CoV-2 infection or an uninfected control (not recorded which).

This clonotype was counted many times. J is TRBJ2-1 and V is TRBV14; no definite D call. Between the trimmed V and J ends, which lost 3 bases and 1 base, there was a span of 4 bases. In germline, CDR1 is SGHDN, CDR2 FVKESK. The CDR3 sequence is 13 residues long. In DNA form, the CDR3 reads TGTGCCAGCAGCCATGGTTCCTACAATGAGCAGTTCTTC. This codes for CASSHGSYNEQFF.

Ten or more counts support this clonotype. The V and J genes are TRBV20-1 and TRBJ1-2; D possibly corresponds to TRBD1 (5 bases). V was trimmed by 5 bases and J by 12 bases, leaving 22 bases between them. Germline V gene sequence: CDR1 DFQATT, CDR2 SNEGSKA (reference sequence). CDR3 length equals 13 residues. The CDR3 is CSALRRGLGLDTF. The CDR3 DNA sequence: TGCAGTGCTCTCCGACGGGGCTTGGGGTTAGACACCTTC.

This clonotype is judged medium-sized. The rearrangement links TRBV9 to TRBJ2-3, with D hard to call. The CDR3 is made up of 15 amino acids. CDR1 and CDR2 from the germline V gene are SGDLS and YYNGEE. V was trimmed by 4 bases and J by 6 bases, leaving 18 bases between them. The DNA for the CDR3 is TGTGCCAGCAGCCGATCTTCGTTAGGAGCGGATACGCAGTATTTT. Protein sequence: CASSRSSLGADTQYF.

The table lists this clonotype with many counts. The chain has TRBV4-3 and TRBJ2-1, with 7 nucleotides matching TRBD2. The V segment lost 3 bases and the J segment 2 bases; nucleotides outside the gene matches: 4. This CDR3 is built from 15 residues. From germline, CDR1 is LGHNA and CDR2 YSLEER. The CDR3 coding sequence is TGCGCCAGCAGCCATTTAGCGGGTCCCTACAATGAGCAGTTCTTC. It encodes CASSHLAGPYNEQFF.

There are many counts of this clonotype. The chain couples TRBV7-9 to TRBJ2-1, with 10 bases identical to TRBD2. Germline CDR1 SEHNR, CDR2 FQNEAQ (reference sequence). The length of the CDR3 is 14 residues. The V segment lost 5 bases and the J segment 15 bases; nucleotides outside the gene matches: 13. DNA of the CDR3: TGTGCCAGCAGCGGTGTGAATTTAGCGGGGGGTCCGTTCTTC. Amino acid sequence: CASSGVNLAGGPFF. Drawing the rest from reference TRBV7-9 and TRBJ2-1, the complete variable domain is DTGVSQNPRHKITKRGQNVTFRCDPISEHNRLYWYRQTLGQGPEFLTYFQNEAQLEKSRLLSDRFSAERPKGSFSTLEIQRTEQGDSAMYLCASSGVNLAGGPFFGPGTRLTVL.

The table lists this clonotype with many counts. This rearrangement joins TRBV10-1 to TRBJ2-4; perhaps TRBD2 as D (6 bases). V gave up 3 bases and J gave up 7 bases, with 10 bases separating them. The CDR3 consists of 13 residues. CDR1 is WNHNN, CDR2 SYGVQD, per germline (reference sequence). CDR3 DNA: TGCGCCAGCAGTGACGGGGGAAGGAACATTCAGTACTTC. Protein product: CASSDGGRNIQYF.

This clonotype was observed at least ten times. The rearrangement uses TRBV14 and TRBJ2-7; the D is unclear. The ends were cut back, 6 bases at V and 0 bases at J, with 9 bases in the middle. In germline, CDR1 is SGHDN, CDR2 FVKESK. The CDR3 loop spans 13 amino acids. CDR3 protein: CASRHLNSYEQYF. CDR3 DNA sequence: TGTGCCAGCAGACACCTGAACTCCTACGAGCAGTACTTC. Variable domain in full (rest from reference TRBV14 and TRBJ2-7): EAGVTQFPSHSVIEKGQTVTLRCDPISGHDNLYWYRRVMGKEIKFLLHFVKESKQDESGMPNNRFLAERTGGTYSTLKVQPAELEDSGVYFCASRHLNSYEQYFGPGTRLTVT.

This clonotype was seen more than once but under ten times. The chain combines TRBV7-9 with TRBJ2-2; perhaps TRBD2 as D (6 bases). CDR3 length: 15 amino acids. CDR1 SEHNR and CDR2 FQNEAQ come from the germline V gene (reference sequence). Trimming took off 5 bases at V and 4 bases at J, with 14 bases between the two ends. In DNA form, the CDR3 reads TGTGCCAGCAGCCTACCGGAGGGGAGCACCGGGGAGCTGTTTTTT. It translates to CASSLPEGSTGELFF.

The table lists this clonotype with many counts. V and J are TRBV4-2 and TRBJ2-7; D is undetermined. CDR1 and CDR2 (germline): LGHNA, YNFKEQ. V was shortened by 0 bases and J by 2 bases, with 14 bases between the two germline ends. The CDR3 consists of 16 residues. This CDR3 reads CASSQESRQDAYEQYF. The CDR3 nucleotides read TGTGCCAGCAGCCAAGAATCAAGGCAGGACGCCTACGAGCAGTACTTC.

Details on this clonotype: This clone may be a read error of a much larger clone one base away. The genes are TRBV4-1 and TRBJ2-7; D is unresolved. With 1 base removed from V and 6 bases from J, the gap between germline ends came to 4 bases. Germline V gene sequence: CDR1 MGHRA, CDR2 YSYEKL. The CDR3 length is 11 residues. CDR3 in amino acids: CASSQGSEQYF. As DNA, the CDR3 is TGCGCCAGCAGCCAAGGGTCCGAGCAGTACTTC.

This clonotype was picked up many times. The chain has TRBV20-1 and TRBJ1-4, with D possibly TRBD1 on 6 matching bases. In germline, CDR1 is DFQATT, CDR2 SNEGSKA (reference sequence). The CDR3 contains 14 residues. V shed 6 bases and J shed 4 bases, with 15 bases lying between them. The CDR3 sequence: CSAPVGQINEKLFF. The CDR3 region has the DNA TGCAGTGCGCCCGTCGGACAGATTAATGAAAAACTGTTTTTT.

By its share, this clonotype is medium-sized. This sequence joins TRBV7-2 and TRBJ1-5, with 7 bases aligning to TRBD1. The ends lost 1 base at V and 10 bases at J; junction bases unmatched: 22. The CDR3 consists of 19 residues. Germline assignment: CDR1 SGHTA and CDR2 FQGNSA. This CDR3 reads CASSLGGTVFGRVPGPQHF. DNA of the CDR3: TGTGCCAGCAGCTTAGGTGGGACAGTATTTGGTAGAGTACCCGGCCCCCAGCATTTT.

The sample holds many counts of this clonotype. The chain recombines TRBV11-2 with TRBJ2-6; D remains ambiguous. Trimming took off 5 bases at V and 2 bases at J, with 13 bases between the two ends. CDR1 and CDR2 from the germline V gene are SGHAT and FQNNGV. The CDR3 length is 16 residues. CDR3 sequence (DNA): TGTGCCAGCAGCCCTTCCCGGGTACCTGGGGCCAACGTCCTGACTTTC. Its translation: CASSPSRVPGANVLTF.

The table lists this clonotype with many counts. The chain carries TRBV2 and TRBJ2-7, with 9 bases aligning to TRBD2. The CDR3 has 14 residues. V was pared by 5 bases and J by 6 bases, with 8 bases of the junction left unmatched. In germline, CDR1 is SNHLY, CDR2 FYNNEI. The CDR3 is CASSPNLAGSEQYF. For the CDR3, the DNA is TGTGCCAGCAGTCCGAACCTAGCGGGAAGCGAGCAGTACTTC.

The sample holds many counts of this clonotype. V and J are TRBV20-1 and TRBJ2-3; D is unclear. The length of the CDR3 is 13 residues. Germline CDR1 is DFQATT and CDR2 is SNEGSKA (reference sequence). V was shortened by 3 bases and J by 1 base, with 8 bases between the two germline ends. The DNA for the CDR3 is TGCAGTGCTAGTTTTGGGGGCACAGATACGCAGTATTTT. It yields the protein CSASFGGTDTQYF.

This clonotype showed up many times. The rearrangement joins TRBV10-1 to TRBJ1-5; 8 positions agree with TRBD1. The V gene end was trimmed by 8 bases and the J gene end by 7 bases; junction bases not matched to a gene: 10. This CDR3 region has 14 residues. Germline CDR1 is WNHNN and CDR2 is SYGVQD (reference sequence). CDR3 nucleotide sequence: TGCGCCAGCCTCTCCAGGGGGCTGTGGCAGCCCCAGCATTTT. The encoded protein is CASLSRGLWQPQHF.

This clonotype was detected ten times or more. V gene TRBV29-1 combines with J gene TRBJ1-4; D not certain. V lost 2 bases and J 4 bases, leaving 8 bases between the germline ends. Germline lookup yields CDR1 SQVTM and CDR2 ANQGSEA. The CDR3 has 13 amino acids. DNA for the CDR3: TGCAGCGTTGAAAACAGAGATAATGAAAAACTGTTTTTT. Protein product: CSVENRDNEKLFF.

In this sample, this clonotype turned up many times. V is TRBV5-1 and J is TRBJ1-2, with D perhaps TRBD1 (5 bases). The CDR3 consists of 14 residues. Trimming took 4 bases from V and 4 from J, leaving 14 bases between them. Germline CDR1 is SGHRS and CDR2 is YFSETQ. The CDR3 nucleotides are TGCGCCAGCAGCCCCGACGGGCAGGGCTATGGCTACACCTTC. Protein product: CASSPDGQGYGYTF.

This clonotype was observed at least ten times. The chain recombines TRBV19 with TRBJ2-1; D gene uncertain. Trimming took off 5 bases at V and 0 bases at J, with 5 bases between the two ends. CDR1 and CDR2 from the germline V gene are LNHDA and SQIVND (reference sequence). This CDR3 comprises 13 residues. The CDR3 reads CASSQGSYNEQFF. The CDR3 nucleotides read TGTGCCAGTAGTCAAGGCTCCTACAATGAGCAGTTCTTC.

This clonotype was picked up many times. V is TRBV5-1 and J is TRBJ1-2, with a tentative D call TRBD1 (5 bases). The V gene's germline CDR1 is SGHRS and CDR2 YFSETQ. The CDR3 consists of 13 residues. With 4 bases removed from V and 4 bases from J, the gap between germline ends came to 11 bases. Here the CDR3 DNA reads TGCGCCAGCAGCCCGACAGATACCTATGGCTACACCTTC. This sequence encodes CASSPTDTYGYTF.

The table lists this clonotype with many counts. This chain joins TRBV6-4 and TRBJ2-3, with 11 bases fitting TRBD2. The CDR3 extends over 14 amino acids. Germline CDR1 is MRHNA and CDR2 is SNTAGT. The junction had 1 base not matched to a gene; V was cut back by 4 bases and J by 4 bases. CDR3 sequence reads: CASSVAGGPDTQYF. CDR3 nucleotides: TGTGCCAGCAGTGTAGCGGGGGGGCCAGATACGCAGTATTTT.

This clonotype came up many times. This rearrangement joins TRBV15 to TRBJ1-3, with D tentatively TRBD1 (5 bases). V lost 4 bases, J lost 0 bases, and 19 bases lay in between. The germline gives CDR1 LNHNV, CDR2 YYDKDF (reference sequence). CDR3 length: 18 amino acids. CDR3 protein: CATSMGVLPTFSGNTIYF. The CDR3 DNA reads TGTGCCACCAGCATGGGGGTTCTTCCCACCTTCTCTGGAAACACCATATATTTT.